This paragraph covers one T cell receptor beta chain sequence. The data were produced by immunoSEQ multiplex PCR, yet TCRdb's version contains in-frame clones alone and is incomplete. This sample has some 120,000 clones; approximately 85% occur once, and the top ten carry 3% to 4%. This sample was taken from a study of T cell responses to AZD1222 COVID-19 vaccine. V was shortened by 6 bases and J by 2 bases, with 15 bases between the two germline ends. CDR1 is SGHTA and CDR2 is FQGNSA in the germline V gene. The CDR3 has 15 amino acids. This chain joins TRBV7-2 and TRBJ2-3, with no clear D. The specimen was peripheral blood, collected on day 0 of MenACWY control vaccination. This sequence originates from an adult in good health. This CDR3 reads CASSITGLPTDTQYF. The CDR3 bases are TGTGCCAGCAGTATAACGGGCCTCCCCACAGATACGCAGTATTTT.